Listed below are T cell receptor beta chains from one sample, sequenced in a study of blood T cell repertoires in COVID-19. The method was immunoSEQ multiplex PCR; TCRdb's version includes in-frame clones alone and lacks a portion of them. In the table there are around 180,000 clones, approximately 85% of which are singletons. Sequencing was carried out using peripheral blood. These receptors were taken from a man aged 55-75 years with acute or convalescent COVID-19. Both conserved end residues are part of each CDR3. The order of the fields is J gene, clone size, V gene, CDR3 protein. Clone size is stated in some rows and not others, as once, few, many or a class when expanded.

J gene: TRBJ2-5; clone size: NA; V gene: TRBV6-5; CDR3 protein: CASRESSVLQETQYF
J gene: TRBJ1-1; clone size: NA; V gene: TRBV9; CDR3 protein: CASSVRAQNTEAFF
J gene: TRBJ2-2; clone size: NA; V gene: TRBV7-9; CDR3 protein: CASSLVSGSTGELFF
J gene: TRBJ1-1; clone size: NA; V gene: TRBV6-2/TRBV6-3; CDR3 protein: CASSYFPGQRNTEAFF
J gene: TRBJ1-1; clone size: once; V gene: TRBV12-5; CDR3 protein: CASGMTGLHTEAFF
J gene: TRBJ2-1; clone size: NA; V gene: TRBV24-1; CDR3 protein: CATSDRDMPYGEQFF
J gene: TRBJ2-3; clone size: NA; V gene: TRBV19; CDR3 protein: CASIPRENPDTQYF
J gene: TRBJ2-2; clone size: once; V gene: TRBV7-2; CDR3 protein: CASSLAGVGTGELFF
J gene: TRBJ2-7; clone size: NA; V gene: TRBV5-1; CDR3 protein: CASSLGGGSYEQYF
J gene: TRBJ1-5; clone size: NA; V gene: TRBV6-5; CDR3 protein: CATALGGQGRQPQHF
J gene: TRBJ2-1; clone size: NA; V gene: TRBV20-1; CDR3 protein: CSARGAEWQFF
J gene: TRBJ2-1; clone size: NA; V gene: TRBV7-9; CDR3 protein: CASSPSGTKNEQFF
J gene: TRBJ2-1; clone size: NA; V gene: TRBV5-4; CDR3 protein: CASSRPPTSGNNEQFF
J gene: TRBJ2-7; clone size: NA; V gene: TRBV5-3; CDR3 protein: CARSLPSGNISYEQYF